These 10 T cell receptor beta chains share one sample of origin, sequenced in a study of cytomegalovirus exposure and HLA in healthy donors (dated by TCRdb to about 2017). Receptor libraries were prepared by the immunoSEQ multiplex PCR assay. For the multiplex PCR, a mixture combining 60 forward primers for TCR Vbeta segments and 13 reverse primers for TCR Jbeta segments was used. TCRdb obtained this table from immuneACCESS and retained in-frame rearrangements with V and J assigned. These tables miss some clones; where compared with another copy, unresolved V genes account for less than half of the shortfall, and the remainder is unexplained. A total of more than 95,000 clones appear in this sample, 80% of them only once. Roughly 9.6% of the sample goes to the ten largest clones. The sample comprised PBMCs. These TCRs come from a young man in good health and CMV-seropositive.

Here the CDR3 reads CASSPTPGQGRTNEKLFF. In DNA, the CDR3 is TGCGCCAGCAGCCCAACCCCCGGACAGGGGAGGACTAATGAAAAACTGTTTTTT. This sequence joins TRBV4-1 and TRBJ1-4; 9 bases align to TRBD1. Per the germline V gene, CDR1 is MGHRA and CDR2 is YSYEKL. This CDR3 is 18 amino acids long. The J segment lost 2 bases and the V segment lost 4 bases, leaving 11 bases of the junction unmatched.

Here the CDR3 reads CAWSVIGADTQYF. The DNA for the CDR3 is TGTGCCTGGAGTGTAATAGGGGCAGATACGCAGTATTTT. V usage is TRBV30 and J usage is TRBJ2-3, with a weak D call TRBD1 (5 bases). In germline, CDR1 is GTSNPN, CDR2 SVGIG (reference sequence). V lost 0 bases and J lost 4, with 8 bases in between. The length of the CDR3 is 13 residues.

As concerns this clone: The junction does not match germline at one end; this may be a read error. The V gene is TRBV5-1, the J gene TRBJ1-2; D not certain. CDR1 and CDR2 (germline): SGHRS, YFSETQ. The CDR3 totals 14 residues. The CDR3 DNA is TGCGCCAGCAGCATCCAGGAAGGAGGTTATGTCTACACCTTC. This gives the protein CASSIQEGGYVYTF. Complete variable domain (other parts from reference TRBV5-1 and TRBJ1-2): KAGVTQTPRYLIKTRGQQVTLSCSPISGHRSVSWYQQTPGQGLQFLFEYFSETQRNKGNFPGRFSGRQFSNSRSEMNVSTLELGDSALYLCASSIQEGGYVYTFGSGTRLTVV.

The gene calls are TRBV30 and TRBJ2-3, with 8 bases that match TRBD2. CDR1 is GTSNPN, CDR2 SVGIG, per germline (reference sequence). V shed 7 bases, J shed 5 bases, and the junction held 14 bases outside the gene matches. This CDR3 spans 15 amino acids. The CDR3 sequence is CASEVNGGALDTQYF. Here the CDR3 DNA reads TGTGCCTCGGAGGTCAACGGGGGGGCCTTAGATACGCAGTATTTT.

The chain couples TRBV6-5 to TRBJ1-5, with no clear D. V gave up 0 bases and J gave up 4 bases, with 4 bases separating them. CDR1 MNHEY and CDR2 SVGAGI come from the germline V gene. The CDR3 runs to 13 residues. The chain's CDR3 is CASSYSANQPQHF. The CDR3 DNA follows: TGTGCCAGCAGTTACTCGGCAAATCAGCCCCAGCATTTT.

V usage is TRBV18 and J usage is TRBJ2-1; 13 bases align to TRBD2. There are 17 residues in the CDR3. Germline values: CDR1 KGHSH, CDR2 LQKENI. V lost 0 bases, J lost 3 bases, and 2 bases stayed unmatched. In nucleotides, the CDR3 is TGTGCCAGCTCACCACCGACTAGCGGGGGGATCTACAATGAGCAGTTCTTC. It specifies CASSPPTSGGIYNEQFF. Full variable domain (outside the CDR3, taken from reference TRBV18 and TRBJ2-1): NAGVMQNPRHLVRRRGQEARLRCSPMKGHSHVYWYRQLPEEGLKFMVYLQKENIIDESGMPKERFSAEFPKEGPSILRIQQVVRGDSAAYFCASSPPTSGGIYNEQFFGPGTRLTVL.

V is TRBV28 and J is TRBJ1-1; D may be TRBD1 (5 bases). Germline values: CDR1 MDHEN, CDR2 SYDVKM. The CDR3 covers 14 residues. V lost 1 base to trimming and J lost 7 bases, with 13 bases between them. The CDR3 DNA reads TGTGCCAGCAGTTTATATCTGGACAAGCATGAAGCTTTCTTT. It translates to CASSLYLDKHEAFF.

The chain combines TRBV5-6 with TRBJ2-7, with D tentatively TRBD2 (5 bases). V was trimmed by 0 bases and J by 5 bases, leaving 9 bases between them. CDR1 and CDR2 (germline): SGHDT, YYEEEE. The CDR3 has 13 residues. Here the CDR3 reads CASSLVLEDEQYF. The CDR3 DNA reads as TGTGCCAGCAGCTTGGTGCTGGAGGACGAGCAGTACTTC.

The chain employs TRBV7-8 and TRBJ2-5; TRBD1 aligns across 8 bases. There are 16 residues in the CDR3. V dropped 5 bases and J dropped 1; count of bases not matched to a gene: 9. Germline lookup yields CDR1 SGHVS and CDR2 FQNEAQ. The CDR3: CASSPRRDRLQETQYF. DNA of the CDR3: TGTGCCAGCAGCCCTCGCCGGGACAGGCTCCAAGAGACCCAGTACTTC.

The rearrangement joins TRBV5-1 to TRBJ1-2; D possibly corresponds to TRBD1 (5 bases). The CDR3 is 14 residues long. From germline, CDR1 is SGHRS and CDR2 YFSETQ. V gave up 2 bases and J gave up 1 base, with 9 bases separating them. The chain's CDR3 is CASSFSDSNYGYTF. CDR3 DNA: TGCGCCAGCAGCTTTTCCGACAGTAACTATGGCTACACCTTC.